One sample yielded the 13 T cell receptor beta chains listed below, sequenced in a study of T-cell memory formation after mild COVID-19. TCRdb used MiXCR to reprocess the 5' RACE reads, holding one entry per CDR3 protein. In the table there are approximately 580,000 distinct CDR3 sequences, over 20% of which are singletons. Sequences were obtained from PBMCs or a T cell subset sorted from them (not recorded which). Every receptor here comes from an adult woman who had mild COVID-19 (a few samples of this study predate the infection). Cell type and time point are not known.

This clonotype appeared a single time. V gene TRBV27 combines with J gene TRBJ2-7, with D unclear. The CDR3 is 14 amino acids. CDR1 MNHEY and CDR2 SMNVEV come from the germline V gene (reference sequence). Trimming left V 1 base short and J 0 bases short, with 7 bases between. The CDR3 region has the DNA TGTGCCAGCAGTTTATTTGCAGGCTCCTACGAGCAGTACTTC. This codes for CASSLFAGSYEQYF.

In its sample, this clonotype was seen a few times. V and J are TRBV7-3 and TRBJ2-5, with 8 bases identical to TRBD1. J gave up 5 bases and V 0 bases, and 8 bases lay outside the gene matches. The CDR3 is 16 residues long. From germline, CDR1 is SGHTA and CDR2 FQGTGA. The CDR3 DNA reads as TGTGCCAGCAGCTTAACAAAGGCAGGGGGCAGGGAGACCCAGTACTTC. This codes for CASSLTKAGGRETQYF.

The gene calls are TRBV7-9 and TRBJ2-5; D is unresolved. Trimming shortened V by 5 bases and J by 2 bases, and 12 bases separated the two germline ends. The CDR3 runs to 14 residues. Germline lookup yields CDR1 SEHNR and CDR2 FQNEAQ (reference sequence). CDR3 nucleotide sequence: TGTGCCAGCAGCACCCTGACGGTGCAAGAGACCCAGTACTTC. Translation: CASSTLTVQETQYF. The full variable domain, with the rest looked up from reference TRBV7-9 and TRBJ2-5, is DTGVSQNPRHKITKRGQNVTFRCDPISEHNRLYWYRQTLGQGPEFLTYFQNEAQLEKSRLLSDRFSAERPKGSFSTLEIQRTEQGDSAMYLCASSTLTVQETQYFGPGTRLLVL.

This clonotype was counted many times. This rearrangement joins TRBV5-1 to TRBJ2-3, with D hard to call. This CDR3 has 13 residues. Trimming removed 1 base at V and 8 bases at J, with 11 bases between. Germline CDR1 is SGHRS and CDR2 is YFSETQ. CDR3 residues: CASSLPDLPTQYF. The CDR3 nucleotides read TGCGCCAGCAGCTTGCCCGATTTGCCTACGCAGTATTTT.

V is TRBV12-3 or TRBV12-4 and J is TRBJ2-7, with TRBD2 identical over 15 bases. The CDR3 has 16 amino acids. V lost 5 bases to trimming and J lost 2 bases; unmatched junction nucleotides: 4. The CDR3 DNA sequence: TGTGCCAGCAGTGCGGGACTAGCGGGAGGTACCTACGAGCAGTACTTC. As protein: CASSAGLAGGTYEQYF.

This clonotype came up a few times. The chain recombines TRBV5-1 with TRBJ2-5; D is perhaps TRBD2 (5 bases). The V gene lost 2 bases and the J gene lost 2 bases, with 10 bases spanning the gap. Germline values: CDR1 SGHRS, CDR2 YFSETQ. This CDR3 region has 14 residues. The CDR3 bases are TGCGCCAGCAGCTTTTTGACTACACAAGAGACCCAGTACTTC. Residues: CASSFLTTQETQYF. The full variable domain, its missing parts supplied by reference TRBV5-1 and TRBJ2-5, is KAGVTQTPRYLIKTRGQQVTLSCSPISGHRSVSWYQQTPGQGLQFLFEYFSETQRNKGNFPGRFSGRQFSNSRSEMNVSTLELGDSALYLCASSFLTTQETQYFGPGTRLLVL.

This clonotype turned up a few times. The V call is TRBV7-2, the J call TRBJ2-5, with TRBD2 as a possible D gene (7 bases). Germline V gene sequence: CDR1 SGHTA, CDR2 FQGNSA. V shed 5 bases and J shed 1 base, with 17 bases lying between them. The CDR3 consists of 16 residues. Here the CDR3 reads CASSPDGRGLQETQYF. DNA for the CDR3: TGTGCCAGCAGCCCAGACGGGCGGGGGCTCCAAGAGACCCAGTACTTC.

V is TRBV12-3 or TRBV12-4 and J is TRBJ2-7; D ambiguous. Trimming took off 5 bases at V and 6 bases at J, with 8 bases between the two ends. CDR3 length: 11 amino acids. The CDR3 sequence: CASSRRSEQYF. CDR3 nucleotide sequence: TGTGCCAGCAGTAGAAGGAGCGAGCAGTACTTC.

This clonotype was counted only a few times. The CDR3 region has the DNA TGTGCCAGCACTAGGGGGTCGACTAATGAAAAACTGTTTTTT. As protein: CASTRGSTNEKLFF. V is TRBV7-9 and J is TRBJ1-4; tentative D call: TRBD1 (6 bases). Between the trimmed V and J ends, which lost 7 bases and 2 bases, there was a span of 11 bases. Germline V CDR1 and CDR2: SEHNR, FQNEAQ (reference sequence). The CDR3 length is 14 residues.

Comment on this clonotype: Its ends do not fully match the called genes, so a read error is possible. The chain combines TRBV24-1 with TRBJ2-2, with D tentatively TRBD1 or TRBD2 (5 bases each). The CDR3 loop spans 14 amino acids. Germline V gene sequence: CDR1 KGHDR, CDR2 SFDVKD. The CDR3 spells CATSEGVRTGELIF. In nucleotides, the CDR3 is TGTGCCACCAGTGAAGGGGTACGCACCGGGGAGCTGATTTTT.

V usage is TRBV9 and J usage is TRBJ1-1, with unresolved D. V lost 0 bases, J lost 1 base, and 7 bases lay in between. Germline CDR1 reads SGDLS; CDR2 reads YYNGEE. The CDR3 contains 14 residues. The CDR3 protein is CASSVVVTNTEAFF. DNA for the CDR3: TGTGCCAGCAGCGTAGTTGTCACGAACACTGAAGCTTTCTTT.

Only a few counts were recorded for this clonotype. The chain carries TRBV3-1 and TRBJ2-1; TRBD2 matches 14 bases. With V trimmed by 9 bases and J by 6 bases, 4 bases remained unmatched. Germline CDR1 reads LGHDT; CDR2 reads YNNKEL (reference sequence). The CDR3 has 14 residues. CDR3 region: CASGGTSGGNEQFF. The CDR3 DNA sequence: TGTGCCAGTGGGGGGACTAGCGGGGGCAATGAGCAGTTCTTC.

V gene TRBV27 combines with J gene TRBJ2-5; 9 bases are shared with TRBD2. The CDR3 has 17 amino acids. Trimming removed 6 bases from V and 5 bases from J; junction bases left unmatched: 16. Germline loops: CDR1 MNHEY, CDR2 SMNVEV (reference sequence). The CDR3 sequence: CASRTPSGIAGEETQYF. The CDR3 nucleotides are TGTGCCAGCAGAACTCCGTCTGGGATAGCGGGAGAGGAGACCCAGTACTTC.